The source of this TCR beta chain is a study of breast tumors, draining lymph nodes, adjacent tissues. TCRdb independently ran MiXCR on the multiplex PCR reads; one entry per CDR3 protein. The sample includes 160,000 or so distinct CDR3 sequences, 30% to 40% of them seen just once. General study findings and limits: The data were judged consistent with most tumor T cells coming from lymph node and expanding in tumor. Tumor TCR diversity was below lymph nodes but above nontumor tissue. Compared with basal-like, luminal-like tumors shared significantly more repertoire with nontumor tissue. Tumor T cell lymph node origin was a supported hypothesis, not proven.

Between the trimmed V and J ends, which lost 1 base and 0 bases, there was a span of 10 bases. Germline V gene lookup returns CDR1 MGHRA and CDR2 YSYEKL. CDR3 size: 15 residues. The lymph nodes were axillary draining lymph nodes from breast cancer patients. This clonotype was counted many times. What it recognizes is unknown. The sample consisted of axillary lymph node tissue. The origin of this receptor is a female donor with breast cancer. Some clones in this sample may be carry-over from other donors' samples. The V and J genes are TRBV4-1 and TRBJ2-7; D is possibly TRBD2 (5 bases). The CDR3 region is CASSQVATSSYEQYF. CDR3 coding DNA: TGCGCCAGCAGCCAAGTAGCTACTAGCTCCTACGAGCAGTACTTC.